This T cell receptor beta chain was captured in a study of shared clonotypes between healthy human individuals. On this clone itself: Its antigen is still unknown.

The naive CD8 fraction comprised CD45RO-negative cells positively selected for CCR7 and excluded terminally differentiated effector memory CD45RA+ cells. Overall study findings and caveats: Shared across a few donors were about 4.8% of the naive CD4 clonotypes. Generation probability values for non-shared clonotypes were lower than those for clonotypes shared by all four donors. Only blood was sampled; tissue repertoires likely differ.

Researchers ran the assay at a deep level. Profiled with immunoSEQ multiplex PCR; TCRdb holds only in-frame clones, not every one. The table lists around 2,000,000 clones, roughly 94% of them singletons. The CDR3 extends over 10 amino acids. The germline V gene encodes CDR1 SQVTM and CDR2 ANQGSEA. V was trimmed by 7 bases and J by 8 bases, leaving 11 bases between them. Sequenced input: naive CD8+ T cells sorted from blood. This clonotype was obtained from a man between 18 and 35 years old in good health. This chain uses TRBV29-1 with TRBJ1-1; D is undetermined. For the CDR3, the DNA is TGCAGCGGTTTAGGTTTCGAAGCTTTCTTT. It codes for CSGLGFEAFF.